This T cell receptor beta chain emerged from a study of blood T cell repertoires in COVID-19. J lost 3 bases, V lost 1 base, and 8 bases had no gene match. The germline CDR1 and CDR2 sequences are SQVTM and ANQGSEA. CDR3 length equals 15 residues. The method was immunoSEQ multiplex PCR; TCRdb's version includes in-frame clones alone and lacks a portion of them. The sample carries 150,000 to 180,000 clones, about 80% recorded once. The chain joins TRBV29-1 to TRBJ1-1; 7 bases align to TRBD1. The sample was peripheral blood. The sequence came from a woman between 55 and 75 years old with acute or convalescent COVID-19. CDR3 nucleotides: TGCAGCGTTGAAGCTCGCGGACAGGTTTACACTGAAGCTTTCTTT. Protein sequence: CSVEARGQVYTEAFF.